The 12 T cell receptor beta chains presented below share a single source sample, sequenced in a study of cytomegalovirus exposure and HLA in healthy donors (dated by TCRdb to about 2017). The method was the immunoSEQ multiplex PCR assay. A mixture of 60 forward primers for TCR Vbeta segments and 13 reverse primers for TCR Jbeta segments was used in the multiplex PCR. The table comes from immuneACCESS by way of TCRdb, which keeps in-frame sequences with V and J called. Part of the clones is missing from these tables; in studies checked, under half for an unresolved V gene and the rest for unknown reasons. This sample gives about 93,000 clones in total; roughly 75% of them show up just once. The ten largest clones capture approximately 7.9% of the sample. The sample was PBMCs. These receptors all stem from a man aged 30 to 45 in good health and CMV-seronegative.

Details on this clone: The same CDR3 also results from other DNA sequences found in this sample. The chain combines TRBV28 with TRBJ1-4, with D perhaps matching TRBD1 (6 bases). This CDR3 is built from 14 residues. V lost 6 bases and J lost 2, with 10 bases in between. Germline V gene lookup returns CDR1 MDHEN and CDR2 SYDVKM. The CDR3 protein is CASSRQGTNEKLFF. CDR3 nucleotide sequence: TGTGCCAGCAGCCGCCAGGGGACTAATGAAAAACTGTTTTTT.

This clone was observed a few times. The gene calls are TRBV5-6 and TRBJ2-1; maybe TRBD2 (5 bases). The CDR3 spans 13 residues. V was clipped by 4 bases and J by 6 bases, with 11 bases between them. CDR1 SGHDT and CDR2 YYEEEE come from the germline V gene. The CDR3 DNA reads TGTGCCAGCAGCCGGGGAAACCGCAATGAGCAGTTCTTC. It codes for CASSRGNRNEQFF.

The chain combines TRBV30 with TRBJ2-5; D is perhaps TRBD2 (5 bases). Trimming shortened V by 0 bases and J by 3 bases, and 11 bases separated the two germline ends. CDR3 length: 14 residues. Germline CDR1 GTSNPN, CDR2 SVGIG (reference sequence). CDR3 residues: CAWSVYGGKETQYF. CDR3 DNA sequence: TGTGCCTGGAGTGTATACGGAGGAAAAGAGACCCAGTACTTC.

The rearrangement links TRBV7-2 to TRBJ2-1; 7 bases are shared with TRBD2. The CDR3 runs to 16 residues. CDR1 and CDR2 from the germline V gene are SGHTA and FQGNSA. V lost 1 base and J lost 6; bases outside the gene matches: 9. The CDR3 reads CASSLGGLLQVNEQFF. The CDR3 DNA is TGTGCCAGCAGCTTAGGGGGACTACTCCAGGTCAATGAGCAGTTCTTC.

The J gene is TRBJ2-3, the V gene TRBV30; D perhaps matches TRBD2 (6 bases). The CDR3 has 13 residues. The V gene's germline CDR1 is GTSNPN and CDR2 SVGIG (reference sequence). V was trimmed by 2 bases and J by 6 bases, leaving 12 bases between them. The CDR3: CAWSMEGLDTQYF. DNA of the CDR3: TGTGCCTGGAGTATGGAGGGGCTCGATACGCAGTATTTT.

This clone was observed a few times. This chain uses TRBV6-6 with TRBJ1-1; TRBD1 matches 7 bases. Germline loops: CDR1 MNHNY, CDR2 SVGAGI (reference sequence). CDR3 length: 16 amino acids. Trimming cost V 6 bases and J 1 base; bases outside gene matches: 11. CDR3 DNA sequence: TGTGCCAGCAGCGAAATTGAGGGGGCCAGGAACACTGAAGCTTTCTTT. It is translated as CASSEIEGARNTEAFF.

The chain couples TRBV5-1 to TRBJ1-6, with D unclear. Germline CDR1 SGHRS, CDR2 YFSETQ. The CDR3 contains 12 residues. V gave up 7 bases and J gave up 9 bases, with 11 bases separating them. The CDR3 region has the DNA TGCGCCAGCCGTGGGAGTTCTTCACCCCTCCACTTT. Translating gives CASRGSSSPLHF.

V and J are TRBV6-5 and TRBJ1-1, with TRBD1 matching over 9 bases. Trimming removed 6 bases from V and 4 bases from J; junction bases left unmatched: 6. The CDR3 consists of 14 residues. Germline CDR1 MNHEY, CDR2 SVGAGI. CDR3 region: CASRTGGEGTEAFF. The CDR3, as DNA: TGTGCCAGCAGAACAGGGGGCGAGGGCACTGAAGCTTTCTTT.

The V call is TRBV9, the J call TRBJ1-1; tentatively, D is TRBD1 (5 bases). With 0 bases removed from V and 4 bases from J, the gap between germline ends came to 16 bases. This CDR3 has 16 amino acids. The V gene's germline CDR1 is SGDLS and CDR2 YYNGEE. The CDR3 sequence is CASSVATMGQVTEAFF. In DNA, the CDR3 is TGTGCCAGCAGCGTAGCTACGATGGGGCAGGTCACTGAAGCTTTCTTT.

The J gene is TRBJ2-7, the V gene TRBV6-1, with a weak D call TRBD1 (6 bases). CDR1 MNHNS and CDR2 SASEGT come from the germline V gene. V lost 1 base, J lost 3 bases, and 13 bases lay in between. The CDR3 consists of 15 residues. CDR3 nucleotide sequence: TGTGCCAGCAGTGAAGGATTGGGACAAAACTACGAGCAGTACTTC. This sequence encodes CASSEGLGQNYEQYF.

In this sample, this clone turned up a few times. The chain recombines TRBV5-4 with TRBJ2-2, with D possibly TRBD1 on 5 matching bases. The CDR3 has 12 residues. V lost 10 bases and J lost 6, with 13 bases in between. Germline CDR1 and CDR2: SGHNT and YYREEE (reference sequence). CDR3 loop: CAFSGYAGELFF. As DNA, the CDR3 is TGTGCCTTCTCAGGGTATGCCGGGGAGCTGTTTTTT. Full variable domain (remainder filled in from reference TRBV5-4 and TRBJ2-2): ETGVTQSPTHLIKTRGQQVTLRCSSQSGHNTVSWYQQALGQGPQFIFQYYREEENGRGNFPPRFSGLQFPNYSSELNVNALELDDSALYLCAFSGYAGELFFGEGSRLTVL.

This rearrangement joins TRBV9 to TRBJ2-7, with 11 bases fitting TRBD2. The V segment lost 1 base and the J segment 5 bases; nucleotides outside the gene matches: 2. This CDR3 is built from 14 residues. Looked up from germline, CDR1 is SGDLS and CDR2 is YYNGEE. CDR3 residues: CASSVLAGGHEQYF. CDR3 bases: TGTGCCAGCAGCGTACTAGCGGGAGGACACGAGCAGTACTTC.